The 21 T cell receptor beta chains below come from one sample, sequenced in a study of blood T cells in healthy people across ages (dated by TCRdb to between 2015 and 2016). The library was prepared using 5' RACE. Sequencer: Illumina HiSeq 2500. A second PCR of about 6 to 12 cycles was run with a J-beta primer mix and a sample-barcoded 5' primer. The raw public reads went through TCRdb reprocessing: fastp at Q25, MiXCR clone calling, in-frame beta chains kept. Each entry is one CDR3 protein sequence, shown with its most common DNA and genes. The sample table lists 1.4 million or so distinct CDR3 sequences, roughly two fifths of them with a count of one. The ten biggest clones cover roughly 3.7% of the sample. Sequencing was carried out using blood. These receptors all come from a woman aged 18 to 35 in good health.

This rearrangement joins TRBV5-1 to TRBJ2-2; 7 nucleotides agree with TRBD2. In germline, CDR1 is SGHRS, CDR2 YFSETQ. V was pared by 4 bases and J by 0 bases, with 3 bases of the junction left unmatched. The CDR3 runs 15 residues. The CDR3 DNA is TGCGCCAGCAGCAAACTAGCGACGAACACCGGGGAGCTGTTTTTT. This codes for CASSKLATNTGELFF.

This clonotype was counted at least ten times. This sequence joins TRBV7-2 and TRBJ2-3; perhaps D is TRBD1 or TRBD2 (5 bases each). Trimming removed 4 bases from V and 0 bases from J, with 20 bases in between. The CDR3 has 18 residues. Germline loops: CDR1 SGHTA, CDR2 FQGNSA. CDR3 sequence: CASSSPGRRFTSTDTQYF. CDR3 in DNA: TGTGCCAGCAGCTCCCCGGGACGGAGATTTACTAGCACAGATACGCAGTATTTT.

This clonotype has just one count. The gene calls are TRBV7-2 and TRBJ2-5; D unresolved. The V end was cut by 1 base, the J end by 2 bases, with 8 bases between. Germline lookup yields CDR1 SGHTA and CDR2 FQGNSA. CDR3 length: 14 amino acids. CDR3 DNA sequence: TGTGCCAGCAGCTTAGTGGCTCCGCAAGAGACCCAGTACTTC. The encoded protein is CASSLVAPQETQYF.

The chain combines TRBV20-1 with TRBJ2-7, with 11 bases fitting TRBD2. Germline CDR1 and CDR2: DFQATT and SNEGSKA (reference sequence). The CDR3 length is 14 residues. V gave up 6 bases and J gave up 7 bases; unmatched junction bases: 11. This CDR3 reads CSALRTSGHHEQYF. The CDR3 nucleotides read TGCAGTGCCCTCAGGACTAGCGGGCACCATGAGCAGTACTTC.

This clonotype was detected only a few times. The CDR3 region is CASSVGPGGTVDTEAFF. The CDR3 DNA sequence: TGTGCCAGCAGCGTAGGACCAGGGGGGACTGTCGACACTGAAGCTTTCTTT. The rearrangement links TRBV9 to TRBJ1-1, with 7 positions matching TRBD1. CDR1 and CDR2 from the germline V gene are SGDLS and YYNGEE. V lost 0 bases, J lost 3 bases, and 11 bases stayed unmatched. This CDR3 has 17 amino acids.

The chain is built from TRBV20-1 and TRBJ2-3, with D uncertain. Germline V gene sequence: CDR1 DFQATT, CDR2 SNEGSKA (reference sequence). V shed 0 bases and J shed 3 bases, with 13 bases lying between them. The CDR3 contains 15 residues. The CDR3 loop is CSARDVTLGTDTQYF. CDR3 coding DNA: TGCAGTGCTAGAGATGTGACCCTGGGGACAGATACGCAGTATTTT.

This chain joins TRBV28 and TRBJ1-2, with a weak D call TRBD1 (6 bases). V was cut by 3 bases and J by 0 bases, with 8 bases left in between. CDR3 length equals 14 residues. Germline V lookup: CDR1 MDHEN, CDR2 SYDVKM. Here the CDR3 reads CASSFQGSNYGYTF. The CDR3 nucleotides are TGTGCCAGCAGTTTTCAGGGGTCTAACTATGGCTACACCTTC.

The gene calls are TRBV12-3 or TRBV12-4 and TRBJ1-2; TRBD1 is a possible D gene (5 bases). Trimming shortened V by 3 bases and J by 6 bases, and 8 bases separated the two germline ends. CDR3 length: 12 amino acids. In nucleotides, the CDR3 is TGTGCCAGCAGTTTGGGGACCCATGGCTACACCTTC. This codes for CASSLGTHGYTF.

The V gene is TRBV4-1, the J gene TRBJ1-1; no reliable D call. Trimming cost V 4 bases and J 7 bases, with 16 bases left between them. This CDR3 has 14 residues. CDR1 and CDR2 from the germline V gene are MGHRA and YSYEKL. The CDR3 DNA reads TGCGCCAGCAGCCCAAACCATGGCCGTAATGAAGCTTTCTTT. It codes for CASSPNHGRNEAFF.

This clonotype was observed a few times. The chain links TRBV3-1 to TRBJ1-2; tentative D call: TRBD1 (5 bases). V lost 3 bases, J lost 8 bases, and 19 bases lay in between. The CDR3 is 15 residues long. Germline loops: CDR1 LGHDT, CDR2 YNNKEL (reference sequence). CDR3 in amino acids: CASSQLTHRSGGYTF. As DNA, the CDR3 is TGTGCCAGCAGCCAGTTGACCCACAGGAGCGGAGGCTACACCTTC.

This rearrangement joins TRBV12-3 or TRBV12-4 to TRBJ1-2; 9 bases are a match to TRBD1. This CDR3 spans 13 amino acids. V was clipped by 6 bases and J by 8 bases; unmatched bases: 7. The CDR3 sequence is CASRKQGAGGYTF. CDR3 DNA sequence: TGTGCCAGCAGGAAACAGGGGGCGGGAGGCTACACCTTC.

The J gene is TRBJ2-2, the V gene TRBV27, with a possible D match to TRBD2 (5 bases). Trimming stripped 2 bases from V and 4 bases from J, with 14 bases between. The CDR3 has 16 amino acids. The germline gives CDR1 MNHEY, CDR2 SMNVEV (reference sequence). The CDR3 is CASSLGPPGTTGELFF. In DNA form, the CDR3 reads TGTGCCAGCAGTTTAGGGCCCCCGGGAACCACCGGGGAGCTGTTTTTT.

The chain has TRBV27 and TRBJ1-1; D uncertain. The CDR3 is 15 residues long. CDR1 MNHEY and CDR2 SMNVEV come from the germline V gene (reference sequence). The V gene lost 3 bases and the J gene lost 1 base, with 12 bases spanning the gap. This chain's CDR3 is CASSFSGSGNTEAFF. As DNA, the CDR3 is TGTGCCAGCAGTTTTTCTGGCTCGGGGAACACTGAAGCTTTCTTT.

V is TRBV4-3 and J is TRBJ2-3, with 8 nucleotides matching TRBD2. Trimming at V came to 2 bases and at J to 2 bases, leaving 6 bases not matched to a gene. CDR1 is LGHNA and CDR2 is YSLEER in the germline V gene. The CDR3 has 16 amino acids. The CDR3 protein is CASSQSQLADTDTQYF. DNA of the CDR3: TGCGCCAGCAGCCAAAGTCAACTAGCGGACACAGATACGCAGTATTTT.

The V gene is TRBV20-1, the J gene TRBJ2-7; 9 positions agree with TRBD2. J lost 6 bases, V lost 4 bases, and 7 bases had no gene match. The CDR3 has 13 amino acids. Per germline, CDR1 DFQATT and CDR2 SNEGSKA (reference sequence). CDR3 sequence: CSANSGGSVEQYF. CDR3 coding DNA: TGCAGTGCTAATAGCGGGGGCTCCGTCGAGCAGTACTTC.

As for this clonotype: At one end the junction does not follow the germline gene, possibly because of a read error. This chain joins TRBV5-1 and TRBJ2-5; 7 nucleotides line up with TRBD2. Germline V lookup: CDR1 SGHRS, CDR2 YFSETQ. This CDR3 region has 15 residues. As DNA, the CDR3 is TGCGCCAGCAGCACGGGACTAAATTACCAGGAGACCCAGTACTTC. Protein: CASSTGLNYQETQYF.

The rearrangement links TRBV9 to TRBJ1-5; D uncertain. Trimming cost V 4 bases and J 6 bases, with 14 bases left between them. The CDR3 contains 14 residues. CDR1 and CDR2 from the germline V gene are SGDLS and YYNGEE. CDR3 coding DNA: TGTGCCAGCAGCCCTTCGATAGGTCCTCAGCCCCAGCATTTT. It specifies CASSPSIGPQPQHF.

This chain joins TRBV12-5 and TRBJ2-3; no clear D gene. The CDR3 has 16 residues. From germline, CDR1 is LGHNT and CDR2 FRNRAP. The germline V and J ends were trimmed by 1 base and 2 bases, with 13 bases remaining between them. CDR3 coding DNA: TGTGCTAGTGGTTTGGGAATTGCCAGGCACACAGATACGCAGTATTTT. Its translation: CASGLGIARHTDTQYF.

The rearrangement links TRBV13 to TRBJ2-7; no firm D call. This CDR3 has 12 amino acids. CDR1 and CDR2 from the germline V gene are PRHDT and FYEKMQ (reference sequence). The V gene lost 5 bases and the J gene lost 3 bases, with 8 bases spanning the gap. CDR3 residues: CASSRHIYEQYF. The CDR3 DNA sequence: TGTGCCAGCAGCCGCCATATCTACGAGCAGTACTTC.

Comments on this clonotype: This may stem from a read error, because a much larger clone lies one nucleotide away. No conserved phenylalanine or tryptophan is present at the end of the CDR3, so a read error is the likely explanation. The gene calls are TRBV4-3 and TRBJ2-1, with D perhaps TRBD2 (7 bases). The V end lost 4 bases, the J end lost 1 base, and 14 bases lay between the germline ends. Germline V gives CDR1 LGHNA, CDR2 YSLEER. This CDR3 has 16 residues. The CDR3 bases are TGCGCCAGCAGCCGTCGGGGGGCTCTATCCTACAATGAGCAGTTCTTA. It is translated as CASSRRGALSYNEQFL.

This clonotype has at least ten counts. The chain links TRBV4-2 to TRBJ2-1, with 9 bases aligning to TRBD2. Germline V CDR1 and CDR2: LGHNA, YNFKEQ. V was clipped by 0 bases and J by 6 bases; unmatched bases: 6. The CDR3 contains 16 residues. The CDR3 loop is CASSQEEAGGSNEQFF. In DNA form, the CDR3 reads TGTGCCAGCAGCCAAGAGGAAGCGGGGGGATCCAATGAGCAGTTCTTC.